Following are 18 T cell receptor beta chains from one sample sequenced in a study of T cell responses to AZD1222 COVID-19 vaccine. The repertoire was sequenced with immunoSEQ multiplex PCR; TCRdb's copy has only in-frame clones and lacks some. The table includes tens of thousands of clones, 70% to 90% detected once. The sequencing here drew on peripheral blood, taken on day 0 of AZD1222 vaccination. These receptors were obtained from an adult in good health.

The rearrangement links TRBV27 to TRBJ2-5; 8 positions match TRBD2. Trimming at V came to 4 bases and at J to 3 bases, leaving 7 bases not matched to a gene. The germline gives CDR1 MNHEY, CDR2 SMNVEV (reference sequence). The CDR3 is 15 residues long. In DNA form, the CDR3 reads TGTGCCAGCAGTTCGGGGGGGGCGGGTGAAGAGACCCAGTACTTC. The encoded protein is CASSSGGAGEETQYF.

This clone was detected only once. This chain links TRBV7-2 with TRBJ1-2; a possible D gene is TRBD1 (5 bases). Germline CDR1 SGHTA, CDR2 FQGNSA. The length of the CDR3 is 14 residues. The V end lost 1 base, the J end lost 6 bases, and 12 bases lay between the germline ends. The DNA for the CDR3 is TGTGCCAGCAGCTTAGAGAGGGGCAGGGATGGCTACACCTTC. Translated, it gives CASSLERGRDGYTF.

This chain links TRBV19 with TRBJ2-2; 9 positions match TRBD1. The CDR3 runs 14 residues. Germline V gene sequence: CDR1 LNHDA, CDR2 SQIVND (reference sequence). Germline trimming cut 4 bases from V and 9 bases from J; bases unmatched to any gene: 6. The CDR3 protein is CASSKGQGVRELFF. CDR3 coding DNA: TGTGCCAGTAGTAAGGGACAGGGCGTCCGGGAGCTGTTTTTT. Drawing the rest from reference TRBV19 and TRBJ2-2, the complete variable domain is DGGITQSPKYLFRKEGQNVTLSCEQNLNHDAMYWYRQDPGQGLRLIYYSQIVNDFQKGDIAEGYSVSREKKESFPLTVTSAQKNPTAFYLCASSKGQGVRELFFGEGSRLTVL.

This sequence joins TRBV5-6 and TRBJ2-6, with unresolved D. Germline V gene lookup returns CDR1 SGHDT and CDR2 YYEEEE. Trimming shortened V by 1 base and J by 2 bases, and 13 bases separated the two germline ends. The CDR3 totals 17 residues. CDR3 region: CASSLLGESPGANVLTF. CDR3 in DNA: TGTGCCAGCAGCTTGCTTGGGGAAAGCCCTGGGGCCAACGTCCTGACTTTC.

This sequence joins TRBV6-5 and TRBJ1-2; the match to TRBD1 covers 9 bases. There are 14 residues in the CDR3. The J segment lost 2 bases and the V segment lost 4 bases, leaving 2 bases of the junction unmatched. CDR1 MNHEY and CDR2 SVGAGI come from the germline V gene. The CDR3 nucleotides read TGTGCCAGCAGTTCAACAGGGGGCAACTATGGCTACACCTTC. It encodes CASSSTGGNYGYTF.

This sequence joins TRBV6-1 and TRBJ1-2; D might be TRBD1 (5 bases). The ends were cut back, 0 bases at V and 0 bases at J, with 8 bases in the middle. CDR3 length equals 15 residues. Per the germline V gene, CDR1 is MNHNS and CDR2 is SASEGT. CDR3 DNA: TGTGCCAGCAGTGAAGCGCTGACAGCTAACTATGGCTACACCTTC. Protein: CASSEALTANYGYTF.

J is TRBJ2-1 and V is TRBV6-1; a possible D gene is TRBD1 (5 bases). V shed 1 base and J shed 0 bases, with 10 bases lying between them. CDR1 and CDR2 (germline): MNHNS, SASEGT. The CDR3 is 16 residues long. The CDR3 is CASSEGTQSSYNEQFF. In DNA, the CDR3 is TGTGCCAGCAGTGAAGGGACACAGAGCTCCTACAATGAGCAGTTCTTC.

The CDR3 sequence is CASKYSGAFHTEAFF. The CDR3 bases are TGTGCCAGCAAGTATTCCGGGGCCTTCCACACTGAAGCTTTCTTT. V gene TRBV7-9 combines with J gene TRBJ1-1; a possible D gene is TRBD1 (5 bases). This CDR3 is built from 15 residues. CDR1 is SEHNR and CDR2 is FQNEAQ in the germline V gene (reference sequence). V lost 7 bases and J 3 bases, leaving 18 bases between the germline ends.

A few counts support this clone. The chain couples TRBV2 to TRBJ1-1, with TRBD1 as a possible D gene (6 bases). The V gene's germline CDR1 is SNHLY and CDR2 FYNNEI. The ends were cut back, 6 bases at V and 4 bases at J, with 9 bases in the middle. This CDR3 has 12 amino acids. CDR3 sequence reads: CASRGASTEAFF. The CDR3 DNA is TGTGCCAGCAGGGGGGCGAGCACTGAAGCTTTCTTT.

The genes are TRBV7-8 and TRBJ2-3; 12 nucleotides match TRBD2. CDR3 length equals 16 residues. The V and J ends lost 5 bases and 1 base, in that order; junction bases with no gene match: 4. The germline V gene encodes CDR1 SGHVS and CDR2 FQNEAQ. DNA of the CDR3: TGTGCCAGCAGCCCTTGGACTAGCGGGGGCACAGATACGCAGTATTTT. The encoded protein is CASSPWTSGGTDTQYF.

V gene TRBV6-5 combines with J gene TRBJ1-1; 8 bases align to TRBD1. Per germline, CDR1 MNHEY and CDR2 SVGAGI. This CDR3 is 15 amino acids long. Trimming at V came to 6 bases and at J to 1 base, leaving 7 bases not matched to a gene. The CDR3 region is CASRAGGWKNTEAFF. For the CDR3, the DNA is TGTGCCAGCAGGGCAGGGGGCTGGAAGAACACTGAAGCTTTCTTT.

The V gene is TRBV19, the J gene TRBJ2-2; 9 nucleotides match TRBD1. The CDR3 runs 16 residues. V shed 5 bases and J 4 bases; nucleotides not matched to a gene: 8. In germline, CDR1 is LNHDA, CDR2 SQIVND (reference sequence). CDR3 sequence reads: CASSHRGTGPTGELFF. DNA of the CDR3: TGTGCCAGTAGTCATAGGGGGACAGGGCCCACCGGGGAGCTGTTTTTT.

The DNA for the CDR3 is TGTGCCAGCAGTTTAGGCACTGAAGCTTTCTTT. Its translation: CASSLGTEAFF. V and J are TRBV12-3 or TRBV12-4 and TRBJ1-1; unclear D gene. Trimming shortened V by 1 base and J by 4 bases, and 1 base separated the two germline ends. There are 11 residues in the CDR3.

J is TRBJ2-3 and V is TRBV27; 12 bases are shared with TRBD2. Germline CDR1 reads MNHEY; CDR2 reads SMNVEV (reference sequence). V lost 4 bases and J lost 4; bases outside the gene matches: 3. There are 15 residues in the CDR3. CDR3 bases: TGTGCCAGCAGTTCCCTAGCGGGGGGGGCAGATACGCAGTATTTT. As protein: CASSSLAGGADTQYF.

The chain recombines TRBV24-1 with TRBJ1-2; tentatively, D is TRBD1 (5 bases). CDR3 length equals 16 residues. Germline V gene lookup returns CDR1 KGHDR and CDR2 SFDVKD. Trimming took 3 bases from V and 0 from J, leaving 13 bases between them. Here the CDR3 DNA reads TGTGCCACCAGTGATATAGGGGACGACTCTAACTATGGCTACACCTTC. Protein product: CATSDIGDDSNYGYTF.

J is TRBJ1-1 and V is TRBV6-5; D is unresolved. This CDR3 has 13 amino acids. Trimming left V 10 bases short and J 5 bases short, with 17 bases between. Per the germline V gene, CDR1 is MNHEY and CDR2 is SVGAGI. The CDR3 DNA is TGTGCCACCCTACTGACACCATCTACTGAAGCTTTCTTT. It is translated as CATLLTPSTEAFF.

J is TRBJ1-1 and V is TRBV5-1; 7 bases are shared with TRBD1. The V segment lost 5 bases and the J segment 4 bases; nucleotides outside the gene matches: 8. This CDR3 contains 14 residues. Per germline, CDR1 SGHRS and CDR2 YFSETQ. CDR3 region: CASRTGVGGTEAFF. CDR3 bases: TGCGCCAGCAGAACAGGGGTCGGGGGCACTGAAGCTTTCTTT.

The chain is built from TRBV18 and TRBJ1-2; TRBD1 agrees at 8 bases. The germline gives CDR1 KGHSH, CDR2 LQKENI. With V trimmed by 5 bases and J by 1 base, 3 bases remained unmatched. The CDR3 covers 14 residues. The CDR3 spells CASSTTGVNYGYTF. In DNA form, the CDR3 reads TGTGCCAGCTCAACGACAGGGGTTAACTATGGCTACACCTTC. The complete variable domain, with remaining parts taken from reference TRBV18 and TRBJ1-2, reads NAGVMQNPRHLVRRRGQEARLRCSPMKGHSHVYWYRQLPEEGLKFMVYLQKENIIDESGMPKERFSAEFPKEGPSILRIQQVVRGDSAAYFCASSTTGVNYGYTFGSGTRLTVV.